This T cell receptor beta chain originates from a study of T cells in Graves' hyperthyroidism and ophthalmopathy. Regarding the study as a whole: Expanded thyroid clonotypes (above 0.001) were mostly also found in blood.

Comments on this clonotype: The antigen remains unidentified. Just one base apart from a much larger clone, this may be a read error.

The length of the CDR3 is 14 residues. V was pared by 5 bases and J by 4 bases, with 6 bases of the junction left unmatched. Template material for amplifying TCR beta CDR3 regions consisted of RNA transcripts. The TCR CDR3 was amplified in a first-round RT-PCR using the HTBI primer set. TCRdb called the multiplex PCR reads again in MiXCR, with one record for every CDR3 protein. The table has more than 450,000 distinct CDR3 sequences, approximately 15% seen once; the top ten hold around 14%. The sequencing sample was made of blood. This clonotype was sampled from a woman between 35 and 50 years old with Graves' hyperthyroidism. This rearrangement joins TRBV12-3 or TRBV12-4 to TRBJ2-3; TRBD2 matches 7 bases. The CDR3 loop reads CASSQRGVADTQYF. The CDR3 DNA reads as TGTGCCAGCAGTCAGCGGGGAGTGGCAGATACGCAGTATTTT.